This T cell receptor beta chain was sequenced for a study of T-cell reconstitution after alpha-beta-depleted transplantation in children. Study results and limitations: Surviving recipient cells, namely T cells and thymic progenitors, were the source of high day-60 TCRbeta diversity in some patients. Newly generated T cells supplied most T-cell counts and diversity one year post-transplant. Reportedly, roughly two months post-transplant, alpha-beta T cells arose from several hundred expanded graft clones.

Molecular barcoding with unique molecular identifiers was used for the TCRbeta library. TCRdb independently ran MiXCR on the PCR reads; one entry per CDR3 protein. The table includes approximately 800,000 distinct CDR3 sequences, 15% to 20% detected once. After removal of 0 bases from V and 8 bases from J, the junction contained 6 bases not matched to a gene. Looked up from germline, CDR1 is SGHRS and CDR2 is YFSETQ. The CDR3 sequence is 15 residues long. Regarding this clonotype: Its target is unknown.

The genes are TRBV5-1 and TRBJ2-1; 9 bases agree with TRBD1. The TCR was taken from a male patient between 5 and 17 years old who had a stem cell transplant for acute lymphoblastic leukemia, so the T cells may come from the graft donor. Sequences were derived from PBMCs, mostly from graft donor cells, sampled 360 days after TCRalphabeta/CD19-depleted stem cell transplant. Written as DNA, the CDR3 is TGCGCCAGCAGCTTGGAGACAGGGGGTGGGGATGAGCAGTTCTTC. Residues: CASSLETGGGDEQFF. The entire variable domain, with the rest obtained from reference TRBV5-1 and TRBJ2-1, is as follows: KAGVTQTPRYLIKTRGQQVTLSCSPISGHRSVSWYQQTPGQGLQFLFEYFSETQRNKGNFPGRFSGRQFSNSRSEMNVSTLELGDSALYLCASSLETGGGDEQFFGPGTRLTVL.